This TCR beta chain comes out of a study of CD8+ T cells in alopecia areata. For the study at large: At a dose of 5 to 10 mg twice daily, oral tofacitinib was given to treated patients. Study results and limitations: Across lesional scalp, and particularly alopecia totalis/universalis, clonality surpassed that of normal scalp.

V was pared by 0 bases and J by 2 bases, with 8 bases between. The V gene's germline CDR1 is MNHEY and CDR2 SVGAGI. This CDR3 comprises 14 residues. Concerning this clone: Its cognate antigen is unknown.

Samples from alopecia areata patients were lesional scalp punch biopsies and peripheral blood. Following extraction, RNA underwent reverse transcription to cDNA, which served as the sequencing template. The table came from immunoSEQ multiplex PCR; TCRdb's copy has only in-frame clones and leaves some out. The table has about 150,000 clones, over 80% seen once. Specimen: CD8+ T cells sorted from blood, collected at week 0. V usage is TRBV6-5 and J usage is TRBJ2-7; no reliable D call. This clonotype originated in a human donor with alopecia areata. The CDR3 loop reads CASSYSAVPYEQYF. The CDR3 DNA follows: TGTGCCAGCAGTTACTCGGCGGTTCCCTACGAGCAGTACTTC.